Listed below are T cell receptor beta chains from one sample, sequenced in a study of early T cells in non-severe SARS-CoV-2 infection. TCRdb independently ran MiXCR on the 5' RACE reads; one entry per CDR3 protein. The table includes under 70,000 distinct CDR3 sequences, approximately 12% detected once. Sequencing input: whole blood. These receptors were obtained from an adult who was a healthcare worker with PCR-confirmed SARS-CoV-2 infection or an uninfected control (not recorded which). The CDR3 runs from the conserved cysteine through the conserved F or W. The D gene is left open where the match is weak. The size field is filled for only some rows; it gives once, few, many or a size class.

j_call | d_call | v_call | clone_size | cdr3_aa | cdr3_nt
TRBJ2-1 | . | TRBV28 | many | CASSWTGSYNEQFF | TGTGCCAGCAGCTGGACCGGATCCTACAATGAGCAGTTCTTC
TRBJ2-2 | . | TRBV5-8 | few | CASSLRDTGELFF | TGTGCCAGCAGCTTGCGGGACACCGGGGAGCTGTTTTTT
TRBJ1-2 | . | TRBV28 | few | CASSLQGLGYGYTF | TGTGCCAGCAGTCTTCAGGGGCTCGGCTATGGCTACACCTTC
TRBJ1-1 | . | TRBV12-3/TRBV12-4 | . | CVSRVQGQSEAFF | TGTGTCAGCAGGGTCCAGGGTCAAAGTGAAGCTTTCTTT
TRBJ2-3 | . | TRBV7-2 | few | CASSFERHHTQYF | TGTGCCAGCAGCTTCGAGCGGCACCATACGCAGTATTTT
TRBJ2-1 | TRBD2 | TRBV6-2/TRBV6-3 | . | CASSSWTSGPYNEQFF | TGTGCCAGCAGCAGTTGGACTAGCGGGCCCTACAATGAGCAGTTCTTC
TRBJ1-1 | . | TRBV7-9 | many | CASSLVFGENTEAFF | TGTGCCAGCAGCTTAGTCTTCGGAGAAAACACTGAAGCTTTCTTT
TRBJ1-3 | . | TRBV5-6 | . | CASSFLGEPRGNTIYF | TGTGCCAGCAGCTTCCTAGGGGAGCCCCGTGGAAACACCATATATTTT
TRBJ1-5 | TRBD1 | TRBV6-5 | . | CANSPREGAEGNQPQHF | TGTGCCAACAGTCCACGGGAGGGGGCAGAGGGCAATCAGCCCCAGCATTTT
TRBJ2-7 | TRBD1 | TRBV20-1 | . | CSALDRGLSYEQYF | TGCAGTGCGCTGGACAGGGGGCTAAGCTACGAGCAGTACTTC
TRBJ2-5 | TRBD1 | TRBV7-9 | . | CASRLTGGPKETQYF | TGTGCCAGCAGGCTTACAGGGGGGCCTAAAGAGACCCAGTACTTC
TRBJ2-7 | . | TRBV10-3 | . | CAISEGSSYEQYF | TGTGCCATCAGTGAGGGCAGTTCCTACGAGCAGTACTTC
TRBJ1-6 | TRBD1 | TRBV6-2/TRBV6-3 | . | CASSRTGQAASPLHF | TGTGCCAGCAGCCGAACGGGACAGGCCGCTTCACCCCTCCACTTT
TRBJ2-3 | TRBD2 | TRBV5-1 | few | CASSDLAGGLHTDTQYF | TGCGCCAGCAGCGATCTAGCGGGGGGCCTTCACACAGATACGCAGTATTTT
TRBJ2-5 | TRBD2 | TRBV5-1 | . | CASSFSASGETQYF | TGCGCCAGCAGCTTCTCGGCTAGCGGTGAGACCCAGTACTTC
TRBJ2-7 | TRBD1 | TRBV27 | many | CASSPGTGSAAPYF | TGTGCCAGCAGTCCCGGGACAGGGTCTGCGGCCCCGTACTTC
TRBJ2-2 | TRBD2 | TRBV19 | few | CASRLAGLDTGELFF | TGTGCCAGTAGACTAGCGGGACTCGACACCGGGGAGCTGTTTTTT
TRBJ1-2 | . | TRBV29-1 | . | CSVVTGSYGYTF | TGCAGCGTCGTCACAGGGAGCTATGGCTACACCTTC
TRBJ2-2 | . | TRBV27 | . | CASSAEGTGELFF | TGTGCCAGCAGTGCTGAGGGCACCGGGGAGCTGTTTTTT
TRBJ1-3 | TRBD1 | TRBV3-1 | few | CASSQEDRYSGNTIYF | TGTGCCAGCAGCCAAGAGGACAGGTACTCTGGAAACACCATATATTTT
TRBJ1-1 | TRBD1 | TRBV6-2/TRBV6-3 | many | CASSYGRQGAWEAFF | TGTGCCAGCAGCTACGGGAGACAGGGGGCGTGGGAAGCTTTCTTT
TRBJ2-1 | . | TRBV6-4 | . | CASSDSSYNEQFF | TGTGCCAGCAGTGACAGCTCCTACAATGAGCAGTTCTTC
TRBJ2-5 | . | TRBV4-3 | many | CASSPRGYGSPETQYF | TGCGCCAGCAGCCCAAGAGGGTACGGGAGTCCAGAGACCCAGTACTTC
TRBJ2-1 | TRBD2 | TRBV20-1 | . | CSARDPSGRSDEQFF | TGCAGTGCTAGAGATCCTAGCGGGAGGTCCGATGAGCAGTTCTTC
TRBJ2-1 | TRBD1 | TRBV19 | . | CASRIGGQGYNEQFF | TGTGCCAGTAGGATCGGGGGACAGGGCTACAATGAGCAGTTCTTC
TRBJ2-5 | . | TRBV20-1 | many | CSARLVQETQYF | TGCAGTGCTAGACTAGTCCAAGAGACCCAGTACTTC
TRBJ2-3 | . | TRBV5-1 | . | CASSEQADTQYF | TGCGCCAGCAGCGAGCAAGCAGATACGCAGTATTTT
TRBJ2-7 | TRBD2 | TRBV2 | . | CAEGGAGEQYF | TGTGCCGAGGGAGGGGCCGGCGAGCAGTACTTC
TRBJ2-1 | TRBD1 | TRBV20-1 | few | CSARDRQGAYNEQFF | TGCAGTGCTAGAGATAGACAGGGCGCCTACAATGAGCAGTTCTTC
TRBJ2-1 | . | TRBV7-8 | many | CASSTDIVSQFF | TGTGCCAGCAGCACAGACATTGTCTCTCAGTTCTTC
TRBJ2-3 | TRBD1 | TRBV7-2 | . | CASSGRQGHRSDTQYF | TGTGCCAGCAGCGGCAGACAGGGTCATCGATCAGATACGCAGTATTTT
TRBJ2-7 | TRBD2 | TRBV28 | . | CASSLFTSGSYEQYF | TGTGCCAGCAGTTTATTTACTAGCGGATCCTACGAGCAGTACTTC
TRBJ2-1 | TRBD2 | TRBV3-1 | many | CASSQGLAYNEQFF | TGTGCCAGCAGCCAAGGACTAGCGTACAATGAGCAGTTCTTC
TRBJ2-7 | . | TRBV12-2 | . | CASRLATGAGGKTYEQYF | TGTGCAAGTCGCTTAGCCACGGGAGCGGGAGGGAAGACCTACGAGCAGTACTTC
TRBJ2-2 | TRBD2 | TRBV5-6 | many | CASKVLGGSPNTGELFF | TGTGCCAGCAAAGTCTTGGGGGGGTCCCCGAACACCGGGGAGCTGTTTTTT
TRBJ1-1 | . | TRBV6-2/TRBV6-3 | . | CASSYYGVGTEAFF | TGTGCCAGCAGTTATTATGGGGTTGGCACTGAAGCTTTCTTT
TRBJ1-1 | TRBD1 | TRBV20-1 | few | CSARRDRGQTEAFF | TGCAGTGCTAGAAGGGACAGGGGGCAAACTGAAGCTTTCTTT
TRBJ2-6 | . | TRBV10-1 | few | CASSESKMGSGANVLTF | TGCGCCAGCAGTGAGTCCAAGATGGGCTCTGGGGCCAACGTCCTGACTTTC
TRBJ2-7 | . | TRBV28 | few | CASRAPGGSYEQYF | TGTGCCAGCAGGGCCCCCGGGGGCTCCTACGAGCAGTACTTC
TRBJ2-7 | TRBD2 | TRBV13 | . | CASSPLAGVAYEQYF | TGTGCCAGCAGCCCCCTTGCGGGAGTCGCCTACGAGCAGTACTTC
TRBJ2-3 | . | TRBV5-8 | . | CASSLFPWGQYF | TGTGCCAGCAGCTTGTTCCCTTGGGGGCAGTATTTT
TRBJ1-1 | . | TRBV11-2 | few | CASSRDGEAFF | TGTGCCAGCAGCCGGGACGGTGAAGCTTTCTTT
TRBJ2-1 | . | TRBV7-6 | few | CASSFGGLGEQFF | TGTGCCAGCAGCTTTGGGGGCTTAGGGGAGCAGTTCTTC
TRBJ2-7 | TRBD1 | TRBV11-2 | few | CASSLGQATYEQYF | TGTGCCAGCAGCTTGGGACAGGCTACCTACGAGCAGTACTTC
TRBJ2-1 | . | TRBV20-1 | . | CSARGGTSVYNEQFF | TGCAGTGCTAGGGGTGGGACATCCGTCTACAATGAGCAGTTCTTC
TRBJ2-2 | TRBD1 | TRBV28 | . | CASDRGTGELFF | TGTGCCAGTGACAGGGGCACCGGGGAGCTGTTTTTT
TRBJ2-3 | . | TRBV12-2 | many | CASRLAAGAPTDTQYF | TGTGCAAGTCGCTTAGCGGCGGGGGCTCCGACAGATACGCAGTATTTT
TRBJ2-7 | . | TRBV25-1 | . | CASSPESSWEQYF | TGTGCCAGCAGTCCCGAAAGTAGTTGGGAGCAGTACTTC
TRBJ2-3 | TRBD2 | TRBV28 | few | CASSLFGLAGGLDTQYF | TGTGCCAGCAGTTTATTCGGACTAGCGGGGGGGCTAGATACGCAGTATTTT
TRBJ1-2 | . | TRBV18 | few | CASSPKGTVPYGYTF | TGTGCCAGCTCACCAAAGGGTACCGTCCCCTATGGCTACACCTTC
TRBJ2-1 | TRBD2 | TRBV20-1 | . | CSASLAGGVYNEQFF | TGCAGTGCTAGTCTTGCGGGGGGGGTATACAATGAGCAGTTCTTC
TRBJ1-3 | . | TRBV7-2 | few | CASSPDGLGGNTIYF | TGTGCCAGCAGTCCCGACGGATTAGGAGGAAACACCATATATTTT
TRBJ2-3 | . | TRBV7-3 | . | CASSLLAHEADTQYF | TGTGCCAGCAGCTTACTGGCCCACGAAGCAGATACGCAGTATTTT
TRBJ1-1 | . | TRBV29-1 | . | CSVTEIQAFF | TGCAGCGTGACTGAGATTCAAGCTTTCTTT
TRBJ2-7 | . | TRBV18 | . | CASSKQGSYEQYF | TGTGCCAGCTCAAAACAGGGCTCCTACGAGCAGTACTTC
TRBJ2-3 | . | TRBV20-1 | . | CSASFGTGSTDTQYF | TGCAGTGCTAGTTTCGGTACAGGGTCCACAGATACGCAGTATTTT
TRBJ2-4 | . | TRBV4-1 | . | CASSNPGDIQYF | TGCGCCAGCAGTAACCCGGGGGACATTCAGTACTTC